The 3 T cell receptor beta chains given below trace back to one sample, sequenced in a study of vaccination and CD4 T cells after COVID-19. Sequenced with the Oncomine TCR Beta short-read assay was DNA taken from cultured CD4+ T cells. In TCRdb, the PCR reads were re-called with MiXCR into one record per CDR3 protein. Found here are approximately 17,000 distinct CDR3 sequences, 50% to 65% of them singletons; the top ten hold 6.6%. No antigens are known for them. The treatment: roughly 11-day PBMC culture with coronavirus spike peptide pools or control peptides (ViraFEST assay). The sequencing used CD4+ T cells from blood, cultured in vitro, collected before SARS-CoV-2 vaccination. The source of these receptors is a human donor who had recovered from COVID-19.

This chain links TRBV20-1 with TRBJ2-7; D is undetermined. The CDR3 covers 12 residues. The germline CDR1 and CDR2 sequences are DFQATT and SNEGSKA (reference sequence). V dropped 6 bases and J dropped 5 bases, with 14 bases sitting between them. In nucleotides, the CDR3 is TGCAGTGCCGATACCTCTGCGAACGAGCAGTACTTC. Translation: CSADTSANEQYF.

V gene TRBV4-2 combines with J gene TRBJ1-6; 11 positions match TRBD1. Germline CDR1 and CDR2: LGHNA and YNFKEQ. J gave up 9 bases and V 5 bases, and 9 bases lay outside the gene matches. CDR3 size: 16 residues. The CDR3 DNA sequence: TGTGCCAGCAGCTCTATAGGGACAGGGGGAGGTTCACCCCTCCACTTT. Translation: CASSSIGTGGGSPLHF.

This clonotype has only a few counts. The CDR3 nucleotides read TGCAGTGCTGATCGACAGGGTTATGGCTACACCTTC. Translated: CSADRQGYGYTF. V is TRBV20-1 and J is TRBJ1-2, with 7 nucleotides matching TRBD1. Unmatched junction bases numbered 5, after V lost 5 bases and J lost 5 bases. The CDR3 consists of 12 residues. CDR1 DFQATT and CDR2 SNEGSKA come from the germline V gene (reference sequence).